The 25 T cell receptor beta chains reported below all come from one sample, sequenced in a study of shared clonotypes between healthy human individuals. TCRdb keeps only in-frame clones here, not all; method: immunoSEQ multiplex PCR. The sample has 500,000 to 700,000 clones; approximately 96% are singletons. Terminally differentiated effector memory CD45RA+ cells were left out of the naive CD8 fraction, which was CD45RO-negative and positively selected for CCR7. Sequenced input: naive CD8+ T cells sorted from blood. These receptors were collected from a woman younger than 45 in good health.

This chain joins TRBV10-3 and TRBJ2-3, with 11 bases that match TRBD2. The germline V gene has CDR1 ENHRY and CDR2 SYGVKD. This CDR3 is built from 18 residues. V was pared by 10 bases and J by 6 bases, with 21 bases of the junction left unmatched. CDR3 region: CATHRGSGRAYDSDTQYF. CDR3 DNA: TGTGCCACCCATCGGGGTAGCGGGAGGGCATACGATAGCGATACGCAGTATTTT.

The V and J genes are TRBV19 and TRBJ2-5, with D unclear. The end of the DNA aligns better with TRBJ2-7, so the J call may be wrong. Per germline, CDR1 LNHDA and CDR2 SQIVND (reference sequence). The CDR3 is 14 amino acids. The CDR3 protein is CASSIELFGYEQYF. CDR3 nucleotide sequence: TGTGCCAGTAGTATTGAGTTGTTTGGCTACGAGCAGTACTTC.

This clone is a singleton in its sample. The chain links TRBV28 to TRBJ2-2; TRBD2 matches at 8 bases. J gave up 6 bases and V 4 bases, and 4 bases lay outside the gene matches. The CDR3 sequence is 14 residues long. Looked up from germline, CDR1 is MDHEN and CDR2 is SYDVKM. For the CDR3, the DNA is TGTGCCAGCAGTTCAGCGGGAGCGTCCGGGGAGCTGTTTTTT. Its translation: CASSSAGASGELFF.

The chain carries TRBV20-1 and TRBJ2-5; D may be TRBD2 (5 bases). The J call may be faulty, since TRBJ2-7 better matches the DNA end. The CDR3 has 11 residues. CDR1 DFQATT and CDR2 SNEGSKA come from the germline V gene (reference sequence). The CDR3 protein is CSASEGTEQYF. The CDR3 DNA sequence: TGCAGTGCTAGCGAGGGAACCGAGCAGTACTTC.

The J gene is TRBJ2-1, the V gene TRBV7-9; 13 positions agree with TRBD2. Germline CDR1 is SEHNR and CDR2 is FQNEAQ (reference sequence). The V segment lost 5 bases and the J segment 10 bases; nucleotides outside the gene matches: 14. The CDR3 covers 17 residues. The CDR3, as DNA: TGTGCCAGCAGCCTACCTCCGGGACTAGCGGGGAGTAGGGAGCAGTTCTTC. Its protein is CASSLPPGLAGSREQFF.

This clone was seen just once. CDR3 region: CASSDPTDPSGNTIYF. As DNA, the CDR3 is TGTGCCAGCAGCGATCCGACAGATCCCTCTGGAAACACCATATATTTT. The genes are TRBV7-6 and TRBJ1-3, with D possibly TRBD1 on 5 matching bases. The CDR3 has 16 amino acids. The germline V gene encodes CDR1 SGHVS and CDR2 FNYEAQ. V lost 5 bases to trimming and J lost 0 bases, with 14 bases between them.

V and J are TRBV5-4 and TRBJ2-7; possibly TRBD1 for D (5 bases). The V gene's germline CDR1 is SGHNT and CDR2 YYREEE (reference sequence). Trimming took 4 bases from V and 1 from J, leaving 12 bases between them. The CDR3 is made up of 14 amino acids. CDR3 nucleotides: TGTGCCAGCAGCATCTGGGGCGCTTCCTACGAGCAGTACTTC. Amino acid sequence: CASSIWGASYEQYF.

As concerns this clone: Within the sample, other DNA sequences also encode this same CDR3. The chain carries TRBV28 and TRBJ1-5, with D perhaps matching TRBD1 (6 bases). The CDR3 extends over 15 amino acids. CDR1 MDHEN and CDR2 SYDVKM come from the germline V gene. V dropped 4 bases and J dropped 0 bases, with 10 bases sitting between them. The CDR3 spells CASSSTGNSNQPQHF. In DNA form, the CDR3 reads TGTGCCAGCAGTTCAACAGGGAATAGCAATCAGCCCCAGCATTTT.

This clone was recorded once. The gene calls are TRBV9 and TRBJ2-7; D unresolved. Germline CDR1 is SGDLS and CDR2 is YYNGEE. CDR3 length: 14 amino acids. V was clipped by 4 bases and J by 2 bases, with 13 bases between them. The CDR3 nucleotides are TGTGCCAGCAGCCCGGATGGAAGGCCCTACGAGCAGTACTTC. It codes for CASSPDGRPYEQYF.

About this clone itself: Other DNA variants within this sample encode the same CDR3. The chain employs TRBV13 and TRBJ2-7; TRBD1 aligns across 7 bases. This CDR3 spans 13 amino acids. Germline V CDR1 and CDR2: PRHDT, FYEKMQ (reference sequence). V gave up 3 bases and J gave up 2 bases; unmatched junction bases: 1. The CDR3 is CASSLGQTYEQYF. The CDR3 DNA is TGTGCCAGCAGCTTGGGACAGACCTACGAGCAGTACTTC. The full variable domain, its missing parts supplied by reference TRBV13 and TRBJ2-7, is AAGVIQSPRHLIKEKRETATLKCYPIPRHDTVYWYQQGPGQDPQFLISFYEKMQSDKGSIPDRFSAQQFSDYHSELNMSSLELGDSALYFCASSLGQTYEQYFGPGTRLTVT.

The rearrangement uses TRBV27 and TRBJ2-7; no firm D call. V was pared by 0 bases and J by 6 bases, with 6 bases between. The CDR3 has 12 residues. Germline CDR1 reads MNHEY; CDR2 reads SMNVEV (reference sequence). CDR3 DNA: TGTGCCAGCAGTTTATCGGTGTGCGAGCAGTACTTC. Translation: CASSLSVCEQYF.

CDR3 DNA sequence: TGTGCCAGCAGCTATACGGGGCCGAACACCGGGGAGCTGTTTTTT. As protein: CASSYTGPNTGELFF. The chain links TRBV5-8 to TRBJ2-2, with D perhaps given as TRBD1 or TRBD2 (5 bases each). From germline, CDR1 is SGHTS and CDR2 YDEGEE. Trimming stripped 3 bases from V and 0 bases from J, with 9 bases between. The CDR3 spans 15 residues. The variable domain in full, completed from reference TRBV5-8 and TRBJ2-2, reads EAGVTQSPTHLIKTRGQQATLRCSPISGHTSVYWYQQALGLGLQFLLWYDEGEERNRGNFPPRFSGRQFPNYSSELNVNALELEDSALYLCASSYTGPNTGELFFGEGSRLTVL.

The CDR3 nucleotides are TGCACCAGCAGCCAATCGGCTAGCGGGAGTACGGATGAGCAGTTCTTC. Encoded protein: CTSSQSASGSTDEQFF. The V gene is TRBV1, the J gene TRBJ2-1; TRBD2, the table's D call, was not compared with the DNA. TRBV1 is annotated as a pseudogene. The CDR3 spans 16 residues.

About this clone: The sample holds other DNA sequences that translate to the same CDR3. The rearrangement uses TRBV5-1 and TRBJ1-3; a weak D match, TRBD1 (5 bases). The CDR3 totals 14 residues. Trimming stripped 4 bases from V and 4 bases from J, with 12 bases between. The V gene's germline CDR1 is SGHRS and CDR2 YFSETQ. The CDR3 is CASSGGTSGNTIYF. The CDR3, as DNA: TGCGCCAGCAGCGGCGGGACGTCAGGAAACACCATATATTTT.

This chain connects TRBV5-1 to TRBJ1-2; no reliable D call. The V gene's germline CDR1 is SGHRS and CDR2 YFSETQ. The CDR3 extends over 14 amino acids. V gave up 0 bases and J gave up 4 bases, with 10 bases separating them. CDR3 residues: CASSLGGPLYGYTF. In DNA, the CDR3 is TGCGCCAGCAGCTTGGGTGGGCCCCTCTATGGCTACACCTTC.

The V and J genes are TRBV10-2 and TRBJ1-5; D may be TRBD1 (6 bases). V was clipped by 5 bases and J by 0 bases, with 11 bases between them. This CDR3 region has 15 residues. CDR1 and CDR2 (germline): WSHSY, SAAADI. The CDR3 DNA follows: TGCGCCAGCAGTCTGACAGGCTATAGCAATCAGCCCCAGCATTTT. Residues: CASSLTGYSNQPQHF.

The gene calls are TRBV27 and TRBJ1-2; weak D call: TRBD1 (5 bases). Germline V gene lookup returns CDR1 MNHEY and CDR2 SMNVEV (reference sequence). Trimming stripped 0 bases from V and 4 bases from J, with 18 bases between. This CDR3 comprises 17 residues. The CDR3 DNA is TGTGCCAGCAGTTTATCGGTCGCAGGGCGGGGTAGCTATGGCTACACCTTC. Translating it yields CASSLSVAGRGSYGYTF.

The chain links TRBV28 to TRBJ2-7; the D gene is possibly TRBD1 (6 bases). Trimming removed 7 bases at V and 0 bases at J, with 13 bases between. The CDR3 sequence is 14 residues long. CDR1 and CDR2 from the germline V gene are MDHEN and SYDVKM. CDR3 amino acids: CASTRGRDSYEQYF. The DNA of the CDR3 is TGTGCCAGCACCAGGGGCAGGGACTCCTACGAGCAGTACTTC.

J is TRBJ1-1 and V is TRBV5-1; 7 bases match TRBD1. V was pared by 5 bases and J by 0 bases, with 19 bases of the junction left unmatched. There are 19 residues in the CDR3. Germline V gene sequence: CDR1 SGHRS, CDR2 YFSETQ. CDR3 DNA sequence: TGCGCCAGCAGATACATTACCTACAGGGGTGGGAGAATGAACACTGAAGCTTTCTTT. Its protein is CASRYITYRGGRMNTEAFF.

This clone came up once. The chain has TRBV5-8 and TRBJ1-4; no definite D call. The CDR3 is made up of 14 amino acids. Trimming removed 4 bases from V and 4 bases from J, with 11 bases in between. Germline V CDR1 and CDR2: SGHTS, YDEGEE. CDR3 region: CASSEGGYNEKLFF. DNA for the CDR3: TGTGCCAGCAGCGAGGGAGGGTATAATGAAAAACTGTTTTTT.

V usage is TRBV6-5 and J usage is TRBJ1-1; 9 nucleotides align to TRBD1. Germline CDR1 MNHEY, CDR2 SVGAGI. CDR3 length: 14 residues. The V and J ends lost 5 bases and 5 bases, in that order; junction bases with no gene match: 6. DNA of the CDR3: TGTGCCAGCAGTAGGGGACAGGGAGGTACTGAAGCTTTCTTT. Translation gives CASSRGQGGTEAFF.

CDR3 sequence reads: CASSEFRRTYNEQFF. CDR3 sequence (DNA): TGCGCCAGCAGTGAGTTCCGGCGGACCTACAATGAGCAGTTCTTC. This sequence joins TRBV10-2 and TRBJ2-1; D call uncertain. The V gene lost 1 base and the J gene lost 2 bases, with 9 bases spanning the gap. The germline gives CDR1 WSHSY, CDR2 SAAADI. The CDR3 spans 15 residues.

V gene TRBV13 combines with J gene TRBJ1-2; tentative D call: TRBD1 (5 bases). The V and J ends lost 2 bases and 3 bases respectively, with 10 bases between them. CDR3 length equals 14 residues. Germline V gene lookup returns CDR1 PRHDT and CDR2 FYEKMQ (reference sequence). CDR3 nucleotide sequence: TGTGCCAGCAGCTTAACTGGGACTGACTATGGCTACACCTTC. This sequence encodes CASSLTGTDYGYTF.

J is TRBJ2-1 and V is TRBV5-4; D remains ambiguous. The length of the CDR3 is 12 residues. Germline CDR1 SGHNT, CDR2 YYREEE (reference sequence). V lost 3 bases and J 10 bases, leaving 11 bases between the germline ends. CDR3: CASSSVITEQFF. CDR3 coding DNA: TGTGCCAGCAGCTCCGTGATTACGGAGCAGTTCTTC.

CDR3 region: CASKDPNSYEQYF. The DNA for the CDR3 is TGTGCCAGCAAGGACCCCAACTCCTACGAGCAGTACTTC. J is TRBJ2-7 and V is TRBV5-5; D is ambiguous. The CDR3 is 13 amino acids. Trimming removed 6 bases at V and 0 bases at J, with 10 bases between. Germline V gene data show CDR1 as SGHKS and CDR2 as YYEKEE (reference sequence).